Presented here are 25 T cell receptor beta chains from one specimen sequenced in a study of T cell responses to AZD1222 COVID-19 vaccine. The assay was immunoSEQ multiplex PCR, and TCRdb's table has in-frame clones only and misses some. Of approximately 92,000 clones listed, roughly 93% were seen once; the top ten hold roughly 20%. Sequenced here: peripheral blood, sampled on day 0 of AZD1222 vaccination. Receptors were obtained from an adult in good health.

The rearrangement joins TRBV2 to TRBJ1-2, with 7 bases fitting TRBD1. The V and J ends lost 6 bases and 4 bases, in that order; junction bases with no gene match: 5. CDR3 length equals 13 residues. Per germline, CDR1 SNHLY and CDR2 FYNNEI. The CDR3, as DNA: TGTGCCAGCAGGTGGGACAGCCTCTATGGCTACACCTTC. Protein product: CASRWDSLYGYTF.

The chain has TRBV27 and TRBJ2-1; D may correspond to TRBD1 or TRBD2 (6 bases each). The germline V and J ends were trimmed by 8 bases and 10 bases, with 24 bases remaining between them. This CDR3 has 15 residues. The germline gives CDR1 MNHEY, CDR2 SMNVEV (reference sequence). The CDR3 sequence: CASALGTGPGVEQFF. DNA of the CDR3: TGTGCCAGCGCCCTCGGAACAGGGCCGGGGGTGGAGCAGTTCTTC.

The chain couples TRBV5-1 to TRBJ2-7, with no clear D. V was pared by 0 bases and J by 2 bases, with 6 bases between. Germline V gives CDR1 SGHRS, CDR2 YFSETQ. The CDR3 is made up of 13 amino acids. In DNA form, the CDR3 reads TGCGCCAGCAGCTTGGAGCAGACCTACGAGCAGTACTTC. Translation gives CASSLEQTYEQYF.

This chain links TRBV6-5 with TRBJ1-1; the D is unclear. Germline lookup yields CDR1 MNHEY and CDR2 SVGAGI. V was shortened by 7 bases and J by 6 bases, with 9 bases between the two germline ends. CDR3 size: 11 residues. CDR3 in DNA: TGTGCCAGCACCAAGTACGCTGAAGCTTTCTTT. Residues: CASTKYAEAFF.

The chain joins TRBV6-2 or TRBV6-3 to TRBJ1-2; 9 bases align to TRBD1. Trimming cost V 5 bases and J 4 bases; bases outside gene matches: 5. There are 14 residues in the CDR3. The germline V gene encodes CDR1 MNHEY and CDR2 SVGEGT. For the CDR3, the DNA is TGTGCCAGCAGTCGCGGGACAGGGATCTATGGCTACACCTTC. As protein: CASSRGTGIYGYTF.

A few counts support this clone. The chain links TRBV6-6 to TRBJ1-2; D may be TRBD1 (6 bases). CDR3 length: 17 residues. Germline V lookup: CDR1 MNHNY, CDR2 SVGAGI (reference sequence). Trimming removed 5 bases from V and 1 base from J, with 20 bases in between. CDR3 nucleotide sequence: TGTGCCAGCAGTCCGTGGGGGTTGGGGGCCAATAACTATGGCTACACCTTC. This translates into CASSPWGLGANNYGYTF.

The gene calls are TRBV19 and TRBJ1-2; 10 bases agree with TRBD1. V shed 2 bases, J shed 2 bases, and the junction held 5 bases outside the gene matches. CDR1 and CDR2 (germline): LNHDA, SQIVND (reference sequence). CDR3 length: 16 amino acids. This CDR3 is CASSIRPGQGNYGYTF. The CDR3 region has the DNA TGTGCCAGTAGTATAAGGCCGGGACAGGGGAACTATGGCTACACCTTC.

V gene TRBV28 combines with J gene TRBJ1-6; D may be TRBD1 (5 bases). This CDR3 region has 16 residues. Germline V gene lookup returns CDR1 MDHEN and CDR2 SYDVKM. V shed 4 bases and J shed 7 bases, with 17 bases lying between them. For the CDR3, the DNA is TGTGCCAGCAGTTCCCGGGAGGGGATACAGAATTCACCCCTCCACTTT. This codes for CASSSREGIQNSPLHF.

The chain joins TRBV7-2 to TRBJ2-7, with D hard to call. Germline-derived CDR1 and CDR2 are SGHTA and FQGNSA. This CDR3 contains 15 residues. V was cut by 5 bases and J by 5 bases, with 19 bases left in between. The CDR3 DNA reads as TGTGCCAGCAGCACGTATCCACCTATGGCCCACGAGCAGTACTTC. Amino acids: CASSTYPPMAHEQYF.

Of note for this clone: This specimen includes other DNA sequences encoding the same CDR3. The V gene is TRBV18, the J gene TRBJ2-7, with TRBD1 identical over 11 bases. This CDR3 is 15 amino acids long. The germline V gene has CDR1 KGHSH and CDR2 LQKENI. The ends lost 3 bases at V and 3 bases at J; junction bases unmatched: 4. In DNA, the CDR3 is TGTGCCAGCTCACCCGGGACAGGGGGAAGCTACGAGCAGTACTTC. As protein: CASSPGTGGSYEQYF. Full variable domain (missing parts from reference TRBV18 and TRBJ2-7): NAGVMQNPRHLVRRRGQEARLRCSPMKGHSHVYWYRQLPEEGLKFMVYLQKENIIDESGMPKERFSAEFPKEGPSILRIQQVVRGDSAAYFCASSPGTGGSYEQYFGPGTRLTVT.

The CDR3 spells CASSLQGARETQYF. The CDR3 nucleotides read TGTGCCAGCAGCCTGCAGGGGGCGCGGGAGACCCAGTACTTC. The gene calls are TRBV7-2 and TRBJ2-5, with 8 bases lining up with TRBD1. This CDR3 comprises 14 residues. The germline V gene encodes CDR1 SGHTA and CDR2 FQGNSA. V lost 5 bases and J lost 5; bases outside the gene matches: 7.

The CDR3 DNA follows: TGCGCCAGCAGGCCTGACAGTAACCCAGGCTACACCTTC. Protein sequence: CASRPDSNPGYTF. V gene TRBV5-1 combines with J gene TRBJ1-2, with a possible D match to TRBD1 (5 bases). Germline CDR1 reads SGHRS; CDR2 reads YFSETQ. CDR3 length: 13 residues. Trimming removed 5 bases from V and 8 bases from J, with 16 bases in between.

This clone was seen once. The rearrangement joins TRBV28 to TRBJ1-1; the match to TRBD1 covers 7 bases. The CDR3 loop spans 13 amino acids. Germline V gene lookup returns CDR1 MDHEN and CDR2 SYDVKM. V shed 6 bases, J shed 7 bases, and the junction held 8 bases outside the gene matches. The CDR3 DNA reads TGTGCCAGCAGGCCGACAGGGATCGGTGAAGCTTTCTTT. This encodes CASRPTGIGEAFF. The full variable domain, rest sourced from reference TRBV28 and TRBJ1-1, is DVKVTQSSRYLVKRTGEKVFLECVQDMDHENMFWYRQDPGLGLRLIYFSYDVKMKEKGDIPEGYSVSREKKERFSLILESASTNQTSMYLCASRPTGIGEAFFGQGTRLTVV.

The genes are TRBV6-5 and TRBJ2-7, with TRBD2 as a possible D gene (6 bases). Trimming pared 4 bases from V and 3 bases from J, leaving 13 bases between. Germline V gives CDR1 MNHEY, CDR2 SVGAGI. The CDR3 length is 14 residues. This CDR3 reads CASSWGVGSYEQYF. The CDR3 DNA is TGTGCCAGCAGTTGGGGGGTGGGGAGCTACGAGCAGTACTTC.

V usage is TRBV5-5 and J usage is TRBJ1-5; 9 bases line up with TRBD1. Germline V gives CDR1 SGHKS, CDR2 YYEKEE (reference sequence). The V and J ends lost 4 bases and 0 bases, in that order; junction bases with no gene match: 5. The CDR3 length is 16 residues. The CDR3 sequence is CASSTTGGDSNQPQHF. The DNA of the CDR3 is TGTGCCAGCAGCACAACAGGGGGCGATAGCAATCAGCCCCAGCATTTT.

V gene TRBV5-1 combines with J gene TRBJ2-5; D is undetermined. V was pared by 3 bases and J by 0 bases, with 9 bases between. Germline V gives CDR1 SGHRS, CDR2 YFSETQ. There are 14 residues in the CDR3. CDR3 in amino acids: CASSSLEYQETQYF. The CDR3 nucleotides read TGCGCCAGCAGCTCCCTCGAGTACCAAGAGACCCAGTACTTC.

J is TRBJ2-3 and V is TRBV12-3 or TRBV12-4, with a possible D match to TRBD2 (5 bases). CDR3 length: 13 amino acids. V dropped 4 bases and J dropped 5 bases, with 10 bases sitting between them. This CDR3 reads CASSYFAGDTQYF. CDR3 DNA sequence: TGTGCCAGCAGTTATTTCGCGGGAGATACGCAGTATTTT.

The V and J genes are TRBV2 and TRBJ1-5; the D is unclear. The germline V gene encodes CDR1 SNHLY and CDR2 FYNNEI. Between the trimmed V and J ends, which lost 6 bases and 5 bases, there was a span of 11 bases. The CDR3 totals 13 residues. CDR3 loop: CASSWKPDQPQHF. The CDR3 DNA sequence: TGTGCCAGCAGCTGGAAACCGGATCAGCCCCAGCATTTT. The variable domain in full, completed from reference TRBV2 and TRBJ1-5, reads EPEVTQTPSHQVTQMGQEVILRCVPISNHLYFYWYRQILGQKVEFLVSFYNNEISEKSEIFDDQFSVERPDGSNFTLKIRSTKLEDSAMYFCASSWKPDQPQHFGDGTRLSIL.

The V and J genes are TRBV19 and TRBJ1-1; no firm D call. The CDR3 contains 15 residues. Trimming took 7 bases from V and 2 from J, leaving 17 bases between them. CDR1 is LNHDA, CDR2 SQIVND, per germline (reference sequence). CDR3 sequence (DNA): TGTGCCAGTAAGGTAATCGGAGTGAGAAACACTGAAGCTTTCTTT. Its translation: CASKVIGVRNTEAFF. Drawing the rest from reference TRBV19 and TRBJ1-1, the complete variable domain is DGGITQSPKYLFRKEGQNVTLSCEQNLNHDAMYWYRQDPGQGLRLIYYSQIVNDFQKGDIAEGYSVSREKKESFPLTVTSAQKNPTAFYLCASKVIGVRNTEAFFGQGTRLTVV.

The chain recombines TRBV7-2 with TRBJ1-1; unclear D gene. Germline CDR1 is SGHTA and CDR2 is FQGNSA. Trimming took 3 bases from V and 5 from J, leaving 7 bases between them. The length of the CDR3 is 12 residues. The DNA for the CDR3 is TGTGCCAGCAGCTTCTCCGGGACTGAAGCTTTCTTT. This encodes CASSFSGTEAFF. Together with reference TRBV7-2 and TRBJ1-1, the CDR3 gives the full variable domain: GAGVSQSPSNKVTEKGKDVELRCDPISGHTALYWYRQSLGQGLEFLIYFQGNSAPDKSGLPSDRFSAERTGGSVSTLTIQRTQQEDSAVYLCASSFSGTEAFFGQGTRLTVV.

The rearrangement links TRBV10-1 to TRBJ1-3; TRBD1 matches at 10 bases. The CDR3 runs 12 residues. V dropped 7 bases and J dropped 9; count of bases not matched to a gene: 3. Germline CDR1 and CDR2: WNHNN and SYGVQD (reference sequence). CDR3 sequence: CASTDRGSTIYF. CDR3 DNA sequence: TGCGCCAGCACGGACAGGGGGTCCACCATATATTTT.

The rearrangement joins TRBV25-1 to TRBJ2-7; perhaps TRBD1 as D (6 bases). CDR3 length: 14 amino acids. Trimming stripped 10 bases from V and 3 bases from J, with 19 bases between. From germline, CDR1 is MGHDK and CDR2 SYGVNS. Here the CDR3 DNA reads TGTGCCACCACACCAGGGGAGAGTTACTACGAGCAGTACTTC. It codes for CATTPGESYYEQYF.

The chain couples TRBV5-8 to TRBJ1-6; 7 bases are shared with TRBD1. With 5 bases clipped from V and 6 bases from J, the junction kept 5 bases outside the gene matches. Per the germline V gene, CDR1 is SGHTS and CDR2 is YDEGEE. The CDR3 is 14 residues long. The CDR3 reads CASSQRQGNSPLHF. The CDR3 coding sequence is TGTGCCAGCAGTCAACGACAGGGTAATTCACCCCTCCACTTT. Combining the CDR3 with reference TRBV5-8 and TRBJ1-6 gives the whole variable domain EAGVTQSPTHLIKTRGQQATLRCSPISGHTSVYWYQQALGLGLQFLLWYDEGEERNRGNFPPRFSGRQFPNYSSELNVNALELEDSALYLCASSQRQGNSPLHFGNGTRLTVT.

The chain joins TRBV13 to TRBJ2-7; TRBD1 matches 10 bases. The CDR3 runs 18 residues. V lost 0 bases, J lost 1 base, and 9 bases stayed unmatched. Looked up from germline, CDR1 is PRHDT and CDR2 is FYEKMQ (reference sequence). CDR3 coding DNA: TGTGCCAGCAGCTTAGGCCTAGGACAGGGGGTTGTATCCTACGAGCAGTACTTC. It is translated as CASSLGLGQGVVSYEQYF.

This chain connects TRBV12-3 or TRBV12-4 to TRBJ2-2; D assignment may be TRBD1 or TRBD2 (5 bases each). The CDR3 runs to 12 residues. Trimming removed 2 bases from V and 13 bases from J, with 11 bases in between. Here the CDR3 reads CASSLRDEGLFF. In DNA, the CDR3 is TGTGCCAGCAGTTTAAGGGACGAGGGGCTGTTTTTT.